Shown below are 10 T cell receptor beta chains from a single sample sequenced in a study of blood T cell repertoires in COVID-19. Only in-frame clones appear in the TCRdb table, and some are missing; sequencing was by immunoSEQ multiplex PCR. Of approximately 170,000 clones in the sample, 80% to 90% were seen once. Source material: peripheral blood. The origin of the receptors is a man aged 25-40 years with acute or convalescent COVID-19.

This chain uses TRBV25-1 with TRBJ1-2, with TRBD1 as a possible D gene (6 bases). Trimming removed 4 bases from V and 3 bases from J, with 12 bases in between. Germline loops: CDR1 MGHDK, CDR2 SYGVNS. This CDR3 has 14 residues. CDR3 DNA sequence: TGTGCCAGCAGTGGACGCTCAGGGGACTATGGCTACACCTTC. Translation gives CASSGRSGDYGYTF.

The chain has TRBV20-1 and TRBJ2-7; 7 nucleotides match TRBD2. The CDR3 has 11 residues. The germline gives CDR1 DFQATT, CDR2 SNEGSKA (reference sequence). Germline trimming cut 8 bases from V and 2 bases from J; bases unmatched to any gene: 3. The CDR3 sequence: CSWGGTYEQYF. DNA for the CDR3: TGCAGTTGGGGGGGGACCTACGAGCAGTACTTC.

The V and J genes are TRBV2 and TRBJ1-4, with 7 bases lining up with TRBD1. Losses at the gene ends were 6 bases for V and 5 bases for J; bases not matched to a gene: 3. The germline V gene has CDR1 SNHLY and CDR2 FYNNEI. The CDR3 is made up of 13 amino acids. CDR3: CASRGQRNEKLFF. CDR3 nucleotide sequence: TGTGCCAGCAGGGGACAGAGGAATGAAAAACTGTTTTTT.

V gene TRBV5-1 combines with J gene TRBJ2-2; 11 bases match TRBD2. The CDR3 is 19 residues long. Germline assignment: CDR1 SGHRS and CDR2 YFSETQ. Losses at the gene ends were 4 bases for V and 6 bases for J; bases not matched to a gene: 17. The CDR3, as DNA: TGCGCCAGCAGCCCCCTCCCGTCGAGTAGCGGGGGGGCGGCCGGGGAGCTGTTTTTT. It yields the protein CASSPLPSSSGGAAGELFF.

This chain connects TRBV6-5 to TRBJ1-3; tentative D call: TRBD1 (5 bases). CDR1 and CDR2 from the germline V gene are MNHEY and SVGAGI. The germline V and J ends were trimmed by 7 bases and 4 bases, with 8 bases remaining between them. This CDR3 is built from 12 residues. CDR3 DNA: TGTGCCAGCACCAGGGAAGGAAACACCATATATTTT. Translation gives CASTREGNTIYF.

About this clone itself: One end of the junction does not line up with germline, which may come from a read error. CDR3: CASSPSNTGELFF. The CDR3 DNA reads TGTGCTAGCAGCCCATCCAACACCGGGGAGCTGTTTTTT. The gene calls are TRBV7-7 and TRBJ2-2; unclear D gene. The germline CDR1 and CDR2 sequences are SSHAT and FNYEAQ (reference sequence). The CDR3 has 13 residues. Full variable domain (remainder filled in from reference TRBV7-7 and TRBJ2-2): GAGVSQSPRYKVTKRGQDVTLRCDPISSHATLYWYQQALGQGPEFLTYFNYEAQPDKSGLPSDRFSAERPEGSISTLTIQRTEQRDSAMYRCASSPSNTGELFFGEGSRLTVL.

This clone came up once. CDR3 protein: CASSQAGEGEKLFF. CDR3 nucleotide sequence: TGCGCCAGCAGCCAAGCTGGAGAAGGTGAAAAACTGTTTTTT. The rearrangement uses TRBV4-1 and TRBJ1-4, with D uncertain. V lost 1 base to trimming and J lost 7 bases, with 10 bases between them. The germline V gene has CDR1 MGHRA and CDR2 YSYEKL. The CDR3 length is 14 residues.

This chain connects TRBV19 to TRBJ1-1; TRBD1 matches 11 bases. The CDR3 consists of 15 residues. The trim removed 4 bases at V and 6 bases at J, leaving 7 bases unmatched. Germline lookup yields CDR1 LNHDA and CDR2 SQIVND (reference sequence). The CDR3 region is CASSTPGQGESEAFF. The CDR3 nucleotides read TGTGCCAGTAGTACTCCGGGACAGGGGGAATCTGAAGCTTTCTTT. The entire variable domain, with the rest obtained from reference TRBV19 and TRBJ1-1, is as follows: DGGITQSPKYLFRKEGQNVTLSCEQNLNHDAMYWYRQDPGQGLRLIYYSQIVNDFQKGDIAEGYSVSREKKESFPLTVTSAQKNPTAFYLCASSTPGQGESEAFFGQGTRLTVV.

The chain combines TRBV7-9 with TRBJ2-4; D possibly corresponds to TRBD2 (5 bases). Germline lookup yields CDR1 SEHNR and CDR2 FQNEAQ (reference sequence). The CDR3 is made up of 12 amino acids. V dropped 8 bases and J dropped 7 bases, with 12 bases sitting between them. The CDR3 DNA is TGTGCCAGCGGGAGAGACATTAACATTCAGTACTTC. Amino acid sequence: CASGRDINIQYF.

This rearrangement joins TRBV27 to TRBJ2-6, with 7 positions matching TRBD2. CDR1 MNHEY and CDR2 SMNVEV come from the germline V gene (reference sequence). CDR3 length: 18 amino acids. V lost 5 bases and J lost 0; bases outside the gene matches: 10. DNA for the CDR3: TGTGCCAGCAGTCGGGACGGGGGGTTAAGCTCTGGGGCCAACGTCCTGACTTTC. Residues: CASSRDGGLSSGANVLTF.